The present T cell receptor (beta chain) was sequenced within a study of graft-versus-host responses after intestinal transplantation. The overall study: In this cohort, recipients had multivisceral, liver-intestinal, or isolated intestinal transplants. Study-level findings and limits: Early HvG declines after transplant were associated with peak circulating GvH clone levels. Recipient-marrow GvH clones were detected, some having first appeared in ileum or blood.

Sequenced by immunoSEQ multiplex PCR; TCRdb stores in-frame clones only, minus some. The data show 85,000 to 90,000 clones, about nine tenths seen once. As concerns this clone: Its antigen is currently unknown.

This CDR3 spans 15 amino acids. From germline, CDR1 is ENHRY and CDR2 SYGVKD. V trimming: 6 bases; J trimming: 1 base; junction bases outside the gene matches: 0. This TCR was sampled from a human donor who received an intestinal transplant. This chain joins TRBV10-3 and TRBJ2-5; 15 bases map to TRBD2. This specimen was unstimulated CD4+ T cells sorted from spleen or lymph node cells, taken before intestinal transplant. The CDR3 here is CAIRGLAGGQETQYF. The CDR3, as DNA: TGTGCCATCAGGGGACTAGCGGGGGGCCAAGAGACCCAGTACTTC.